This TCR beta chain was sequenced in a study of identical twins (dated by TCRdb to about 2016). About the investigation overall: To test whether fetal clonotypes persist, this study deep-sequenced TCR alpha and beta repertoires from monozygotic twins, from unrelated adults of various ages, and from cord blood. To rule out contamination, replicate twin experiments were performed at different times with different library preparation protocols. Study-wide conclusions, independent of this receptor: Zero-insertion analyses could be partly confounded by invariant T cells such as MAIT and iNKT, although diverse VJ usage argued against such confounding for most clonotypes. Compared with coincidental sharing between unrelated individuals, out-of-frame TCR alpha sequences shared between twins had an excess of sequences with low generation probability. Conclusions relied on cross-sectional statistical analysis, since the same donors could not be followed over many years. Abundant cord blood beta clonotypes had fewer insertions, young adult naive repertoires showed a similar but weaker trend, and memory repertoires showed no such trend. Out-of-frame TCR alpha sharing in monozygotic twins was systematically underestimated by recombination models, whereas sharing between unrelated individuals was in agreement with the recombination models. A weaker excess of twin sharing was found in beta out-of-frame sequences because the signal-to-noise ratio was lowered by fewer shared sequences.

Receptor libraries were prepared by 5' RACE. Sequencing used an Illumina HiSeq 2000. A universal primer binding site was introduced by template switching, and a unique molecular identifier was present in the final cDNA, enabling accurate counting of TCR cDNA molecules. Specific primers in the conserved constant-segment region were used to synthesize first-strand cDNA for TCR alpha and beta chains. To control for contamination, every cDNA library was double barcoded, receiving both a SMART-Mk sample barcode and Illumina barcodes. Two successive PCR steps introduced TruSeq adapter sequences along with Illumina sample barcodes. Sequencing of the TCR alpha and beta cDNA libraries was done on the Illumina HiSeq platform using custom primers. In the source study's methods: MiGEC processed the raw reads to extract unique molecular identifiers, while MiXCR was used to determine the CDR3 positions. Recombination models were inferred per individual with the repgenHMM and IGoR tools using an EM algorithm. Shared clonotype analysis was performed with the tcR package in R, normalizing sharing by the product of cloneset sizes. To study raw recombination free of thymic and clonal selection effects, out-of-frame nonproductive sequences were analyzed. TCRdb trimmed public reads at Q25 via fastp, called clones via MiXCR and kept in-frame beta chains. Every distinct CDR3 protein forms one entry, paired with its most common genes and DNA. None of the V and J calls come from the authors' own analysis; TCRdb made them. For this sample the table gives 460,000 or so distinct CDR3 sequences, of which 14% were detected only once. The top ten clones comprise about 0.52% of the sample.

Every donor was a healthy Caucasian. The twin cohort consisted of three pairs of female monozygotic twins, all aged roughly 18 to 29 years. CD4+ and CD8+ T cell populations were isolated with positive isolation kits from Invitrogen. Per the germline V gene, SGHAT is the CDR1 and FQNNGV is the CDR2. The germline V end is reduced by 2 bases and the J end by 4 bases; junction bases left unmatched: 5. From its cysteine to its phenylalanine, the CDR3 spans 15 amino acids. Kept here is only the CDR3 DNA, which spans 45 bases and is read in frame from base 1. The sample holds a few counts of this clonotype. The antigen this receptor binds is unknown. The record has no base qualities; no much larger clone is one base away. This same sample was also taken into another study, of yellow fever vaccine responses in identical twins. From that second study: According to the authors, in identical twins the way T cells responded to vaccination appeared partly convergent and partly personalized. In the study, vaccine-responding T cell clones were precisely tracked in identical twins.

This receptor was identified in a woman under 30 in good health. Sequencing used CD4+ T cells sorted from blood. This receptor chain uses TRBV11-2 and TRBJ2-7, with 10 bases aligning to TRBD2. CDR3 sequence: CASSLSLAGVYEQYF. The DNA reads TGTGCCAGCAGCTTAAGCCTAGCGGGAGTATACGAGCAGTACTTC.